Given below is one TCR beta chain in context. Its antigen is unknown. This sample stems from a study of T cells in Graves' hyperthyroidism and ophthalmopathy. Findings and limits, study-wide: Ophthalmopathy could be told apart from stable hyperthyroidism with a 13 V-J model. Model-based prediction identified ophthalmopathy a median roughly six months prior to its onset.

RNA transcripts provided the source from which TCR beta CDR3 regions were amplified. A first-round RT-PCR of the TCR CDR3 used the HTBI primer set. TCRdb reprocessed the multiplex PCR reads with MiXCR, giving one entry per CDR3 protein. The table records approximately 32,000 distinct CDR3 sequences, around half of them present only once. CDR1 is LNHDA, CDR2 SQIVND, per germline (reference sequence). V lost 7 bases, J lost 0 bases, and 9 bases lay in between. The CDR3 consists of 13 residues. This sequence joins TRBV19 and TRBJ1-2, with D maybe TRBD1 (5 bases). The material sequenced was blood. This TCR was sampled from a woman in her fifties or sixties with Graves' hyperthyroidism that later progressed to Graves' ophthalmopathy. The CDR3 is CASTQGANYGYTF. The CDR3 DNA sequence: TGTGCCAGTACCCAAGGGGCTAACTATGGCTACACCTTC.